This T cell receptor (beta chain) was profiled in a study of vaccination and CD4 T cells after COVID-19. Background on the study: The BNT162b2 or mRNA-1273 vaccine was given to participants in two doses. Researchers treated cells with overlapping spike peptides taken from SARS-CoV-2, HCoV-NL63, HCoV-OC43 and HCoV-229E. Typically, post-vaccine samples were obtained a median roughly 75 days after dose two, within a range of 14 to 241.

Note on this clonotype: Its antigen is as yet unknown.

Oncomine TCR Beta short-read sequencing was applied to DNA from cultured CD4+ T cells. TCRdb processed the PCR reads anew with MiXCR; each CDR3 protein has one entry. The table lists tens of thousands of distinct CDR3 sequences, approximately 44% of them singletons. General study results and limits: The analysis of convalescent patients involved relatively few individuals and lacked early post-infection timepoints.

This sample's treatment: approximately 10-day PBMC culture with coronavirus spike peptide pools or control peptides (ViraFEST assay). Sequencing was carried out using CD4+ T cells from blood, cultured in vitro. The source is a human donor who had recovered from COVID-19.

This CDR3 reads CASRPNVGEVDTGELFF. The CDR3 DNA sequence: TGTGCCAGCAGACCCAACGTTGGGGAGGTGGACACCGGGGAGCTGTTTTTT. This chain connects TRBV6-1 to TRBJ2-2; tentative D call: TRBD2 (6 bases). CDR1 is MNHNS and CDR2 is SASEGT in the germline V gene. The CDR3 is made up of 17 amino acids. Trimming removed 6 bases at V and 3 bases at J, with 20 bases between.